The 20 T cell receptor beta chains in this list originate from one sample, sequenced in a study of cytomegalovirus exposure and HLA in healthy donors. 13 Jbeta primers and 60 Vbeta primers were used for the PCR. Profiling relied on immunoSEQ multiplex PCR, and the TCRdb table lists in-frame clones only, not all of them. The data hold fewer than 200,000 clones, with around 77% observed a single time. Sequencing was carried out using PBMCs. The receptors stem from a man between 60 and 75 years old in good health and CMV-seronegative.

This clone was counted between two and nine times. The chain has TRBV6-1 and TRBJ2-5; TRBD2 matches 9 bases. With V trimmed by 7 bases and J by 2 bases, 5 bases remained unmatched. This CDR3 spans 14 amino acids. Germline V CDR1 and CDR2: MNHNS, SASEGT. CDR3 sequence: CASTSGGLQETQYF. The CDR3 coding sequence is TGTGCCAGCACCAGCGGGGGGCTTCAAGAGACCCAGTACTTC.

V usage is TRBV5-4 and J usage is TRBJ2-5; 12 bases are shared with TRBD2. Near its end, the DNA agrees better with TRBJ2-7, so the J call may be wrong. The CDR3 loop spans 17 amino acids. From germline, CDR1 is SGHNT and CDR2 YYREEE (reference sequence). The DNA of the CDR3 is TGTGCCAGCAGCTTGTCTAGCGGGAGGGGCTTCACCTACGAGCAGTACTTC. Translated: CASSLSSGRGFTYEQYF.

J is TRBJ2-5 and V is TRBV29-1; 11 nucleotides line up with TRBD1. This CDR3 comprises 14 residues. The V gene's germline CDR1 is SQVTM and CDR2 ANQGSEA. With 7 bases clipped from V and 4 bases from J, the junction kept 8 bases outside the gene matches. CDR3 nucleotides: TGCAGCGGGCGACCGGGACAGGGGGGAGAGACCCAGTACTTC. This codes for CSGRPGQGGETQYF.

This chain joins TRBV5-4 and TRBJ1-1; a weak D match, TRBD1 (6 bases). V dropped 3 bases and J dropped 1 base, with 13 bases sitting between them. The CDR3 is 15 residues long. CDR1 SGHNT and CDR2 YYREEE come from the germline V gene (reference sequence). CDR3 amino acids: CASSWNRVPNTEAFF. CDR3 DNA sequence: TGTGCCAGCAGCTGGAACAGGGTCCCGAACACTGAAGCTTTCTTT.

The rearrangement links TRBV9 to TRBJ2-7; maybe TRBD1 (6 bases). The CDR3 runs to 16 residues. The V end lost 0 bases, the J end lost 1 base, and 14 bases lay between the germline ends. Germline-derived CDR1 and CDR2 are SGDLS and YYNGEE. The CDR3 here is CASSVGGHGASYEQYF. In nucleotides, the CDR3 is TGTGCCAGCAGCGTAGGGGGACACGGGGCATCCTACGAGCAGTACTTC. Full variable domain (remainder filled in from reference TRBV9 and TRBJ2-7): DSGVTQTPKHLITATGQRVTLRCSPRSGDLSVYWYQQSLDQGLQFLIQYYNGEERAKGNILERFSAQQFPDLHSELNLSSLELGDSALYFCASSVGGHGASYEQYFGPGTRLTVT.

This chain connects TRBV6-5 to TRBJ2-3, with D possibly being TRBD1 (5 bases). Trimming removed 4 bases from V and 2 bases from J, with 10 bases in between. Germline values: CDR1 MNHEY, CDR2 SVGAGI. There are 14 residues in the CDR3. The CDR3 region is CASSSQELTDTQYF. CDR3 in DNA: TGTGCCAGCAGTTCACAGGAGCTCACAGATACGCAGTATTTT.

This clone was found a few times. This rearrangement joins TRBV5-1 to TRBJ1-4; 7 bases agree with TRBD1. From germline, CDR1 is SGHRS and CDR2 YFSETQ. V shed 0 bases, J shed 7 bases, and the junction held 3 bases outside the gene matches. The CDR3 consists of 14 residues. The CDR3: CASSLGQGSEKLFF. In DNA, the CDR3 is TGCGCCAGCAGCTTGGGACAGGGTAGTGAAAAACTGTTTTTT.

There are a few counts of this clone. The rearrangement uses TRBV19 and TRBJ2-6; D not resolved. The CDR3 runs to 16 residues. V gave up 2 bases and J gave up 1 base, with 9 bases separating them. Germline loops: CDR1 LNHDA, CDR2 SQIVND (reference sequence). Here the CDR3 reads CASSIQATSGANVLTF. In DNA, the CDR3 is TGTGCCAGTAGTATACAGGCTACGTCTGGGGCCAACGTCCTGACTTTC.

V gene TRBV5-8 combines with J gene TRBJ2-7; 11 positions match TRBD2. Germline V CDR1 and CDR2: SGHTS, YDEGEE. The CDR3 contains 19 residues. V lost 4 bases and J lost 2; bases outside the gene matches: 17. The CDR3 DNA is TGTGCCAGCAGCACTTACAGGGGTAGTACTAGCGGGAGCCCCTACGAGCAGTACTTC. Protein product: CASSTYRGSTSGSPYEQYF.

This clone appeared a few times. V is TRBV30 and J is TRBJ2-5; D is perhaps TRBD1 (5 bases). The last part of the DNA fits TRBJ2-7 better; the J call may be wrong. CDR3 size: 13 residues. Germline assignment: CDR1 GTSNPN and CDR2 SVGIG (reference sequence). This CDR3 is CAWSGTNPYEQYF. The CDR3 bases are TGTGCCTGGAGTGGGACAAACCCCTACGAGCAGTACTTC.

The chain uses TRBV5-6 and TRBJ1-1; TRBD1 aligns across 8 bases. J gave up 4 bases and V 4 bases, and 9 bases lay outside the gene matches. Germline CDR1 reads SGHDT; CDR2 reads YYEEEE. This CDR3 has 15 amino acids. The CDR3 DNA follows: TGTGCCAGCAGCCAACCGGGACAGGCGAGCACTGAAGCTTTCTTT. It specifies CASSQPGQASTEAFF.

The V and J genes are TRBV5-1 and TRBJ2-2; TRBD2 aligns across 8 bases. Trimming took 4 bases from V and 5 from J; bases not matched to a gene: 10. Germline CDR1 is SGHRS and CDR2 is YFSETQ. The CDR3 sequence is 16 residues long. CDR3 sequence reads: CASSPAGGGMTGELFF. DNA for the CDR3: TGCGCCAGCAGCCCGGCTGGCGGGGGGATGACCGGGGAGCTGTTTTTT.

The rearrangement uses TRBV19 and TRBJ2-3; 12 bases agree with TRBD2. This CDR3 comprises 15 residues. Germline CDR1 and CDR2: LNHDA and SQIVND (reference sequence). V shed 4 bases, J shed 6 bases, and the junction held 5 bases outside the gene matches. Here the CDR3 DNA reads TGTGCCAGTAGTACTGGACTAGCGGGAACTGATACGCAGTATTTT. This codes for CASSTGLAGTDTQYF.

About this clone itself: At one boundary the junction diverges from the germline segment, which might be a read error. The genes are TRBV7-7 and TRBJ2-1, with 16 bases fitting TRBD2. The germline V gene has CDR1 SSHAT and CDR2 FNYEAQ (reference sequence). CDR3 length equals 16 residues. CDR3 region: CASSLGLAGGPDEQFF. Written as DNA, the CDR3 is TGTGCTAGCAGCTTGGGACTAGCGGGGGGGCCGGATGAGCAGTTCTTC.

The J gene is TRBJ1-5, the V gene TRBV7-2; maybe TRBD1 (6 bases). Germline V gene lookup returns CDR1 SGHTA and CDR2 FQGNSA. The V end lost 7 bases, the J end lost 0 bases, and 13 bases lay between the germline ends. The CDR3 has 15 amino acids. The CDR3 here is CASKQGYTSNQPQHF. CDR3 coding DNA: TGTGCCAGCAAACAGGGATATACTAGCAATCAGCCCCAGCATTTT.

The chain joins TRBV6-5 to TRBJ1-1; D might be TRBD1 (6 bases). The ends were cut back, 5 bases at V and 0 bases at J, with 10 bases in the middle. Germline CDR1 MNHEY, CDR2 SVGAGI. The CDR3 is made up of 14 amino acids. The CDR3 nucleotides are TGTGCCAGCAGTCAGACAGGAGTGAACACTGAAGCTTTCTTT. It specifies CASSQTGVNTEAFF.

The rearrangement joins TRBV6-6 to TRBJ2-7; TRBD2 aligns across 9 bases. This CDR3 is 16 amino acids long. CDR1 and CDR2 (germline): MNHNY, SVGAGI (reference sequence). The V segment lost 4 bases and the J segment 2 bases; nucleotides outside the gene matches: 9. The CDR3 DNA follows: TGTGCCAGCAGTTCCCCCGGGGGCGGGAGGGCCTACGAGCAGTACTTC. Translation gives CASSSPGGGRAYEQYF.

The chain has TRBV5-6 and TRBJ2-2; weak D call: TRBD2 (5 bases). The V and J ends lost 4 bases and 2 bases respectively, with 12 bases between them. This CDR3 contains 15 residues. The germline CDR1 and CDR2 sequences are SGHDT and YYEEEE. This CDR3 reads CASSGGGLNTGELFF. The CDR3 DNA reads TGTGCCAGCAGCGGAGGCGGACTCAACACCGGGGAGCTGTTTTTT.

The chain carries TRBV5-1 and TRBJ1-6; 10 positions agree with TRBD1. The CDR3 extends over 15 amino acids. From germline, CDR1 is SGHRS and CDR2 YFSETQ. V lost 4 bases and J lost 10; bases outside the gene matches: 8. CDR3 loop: CASSGGTGDESPLHF. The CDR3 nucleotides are TGCGCCAGCAGCGGCGGGACAGGGGATGAATCACCCCTCCACTTT.

CDR3 protein: CASSGLAGGPYEQYF. CDR3 bases: TGTGCCAGTAGCGGACTAGCGGGAGGTCCCTACGAGCAGTACTTC. The chain couples TRBV19 to TRBJ2-7; 14 positions agree with TRBD2. V lost 6 bases, J lost 2 bases, and 3 bases stayed unmatched. The V gene's germline CDR1 is LNHDA and CDR2 SQIVND (reference sequence). This CDR3 contains 15 residues.